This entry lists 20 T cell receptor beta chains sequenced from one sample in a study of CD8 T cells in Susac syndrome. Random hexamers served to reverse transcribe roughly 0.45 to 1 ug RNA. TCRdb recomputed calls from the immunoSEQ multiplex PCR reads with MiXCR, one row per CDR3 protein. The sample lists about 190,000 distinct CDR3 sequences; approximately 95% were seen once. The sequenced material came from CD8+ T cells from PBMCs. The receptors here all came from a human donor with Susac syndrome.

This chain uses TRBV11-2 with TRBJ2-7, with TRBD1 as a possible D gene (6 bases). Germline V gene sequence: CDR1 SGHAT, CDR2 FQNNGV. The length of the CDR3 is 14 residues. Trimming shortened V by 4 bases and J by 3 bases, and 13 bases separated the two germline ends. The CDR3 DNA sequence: TGTGCCAGCAGCTCCAGGGGCCCCCTCTACGAGCAGTACTTC. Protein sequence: CASSSRGPLYEQYF. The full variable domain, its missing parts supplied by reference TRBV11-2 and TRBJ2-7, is EAGVAQSPRYKIIEKRQSVAFWCNPISGHATLYWYQQILGQGPKLLIQFQNNGVVDDSQLPKDRFSAERLKGVDSTLKIQPAKLEDSAVYLCASSSRGPLYEQYFGPGTRLTVT.

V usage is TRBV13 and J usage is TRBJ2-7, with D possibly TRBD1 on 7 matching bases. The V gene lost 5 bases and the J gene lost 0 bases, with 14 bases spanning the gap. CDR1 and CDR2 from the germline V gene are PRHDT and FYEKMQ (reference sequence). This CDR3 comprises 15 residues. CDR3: CASSDRQGGSYEQYF. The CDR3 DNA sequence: TGTGCCAGCAGCGACCGACAGGGAGGCTCCTACGAGCAGTACTTC.

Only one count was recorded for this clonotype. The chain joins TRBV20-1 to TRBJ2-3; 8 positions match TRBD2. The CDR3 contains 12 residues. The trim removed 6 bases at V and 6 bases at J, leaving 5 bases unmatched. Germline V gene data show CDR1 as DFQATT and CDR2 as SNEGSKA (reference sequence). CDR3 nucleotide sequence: TGCAGTGCCGGGGGGGGGCGGGATACGCAGTATTTT. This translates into CSAGGGRDTQYF.

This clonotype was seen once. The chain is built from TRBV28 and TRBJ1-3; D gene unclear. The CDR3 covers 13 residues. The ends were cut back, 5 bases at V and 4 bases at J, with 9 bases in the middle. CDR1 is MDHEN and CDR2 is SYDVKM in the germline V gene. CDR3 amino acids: CASSIRGGNTIYF. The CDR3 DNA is TGTGCCAGCAGTATTAGAGGGGGAAACACCATATATTTT.

CDR3 sequence (DNA): TGCAGTGCACCCTCACGCAGGGGTGAGCAGTTCTTC. It codes for CSAPSRRGEQFF. The rearrangement joins TRBV20-1 to TRBJ2-1, with D possibly matching TRBD1 (6 bases). The CDR3 is made up of 12 amino acids. Trimming removed 6 bases at V and 9 bases at J, with 15 bases between. CDR1 is DFQATT and CDR2 is SNEGSKA in the germline V gene (reference sequence).

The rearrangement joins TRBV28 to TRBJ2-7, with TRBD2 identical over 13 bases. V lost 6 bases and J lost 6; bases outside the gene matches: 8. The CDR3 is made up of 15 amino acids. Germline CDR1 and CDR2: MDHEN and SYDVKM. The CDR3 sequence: CASSLRTSGRGEQYF. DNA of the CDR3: TGTGCCAGCAGCTTAAGGACTAGCGGGAGAGGCGAGCAGTACTTC.

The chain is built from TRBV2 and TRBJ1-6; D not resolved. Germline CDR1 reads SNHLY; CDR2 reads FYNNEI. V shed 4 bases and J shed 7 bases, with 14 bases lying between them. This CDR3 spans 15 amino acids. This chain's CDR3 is CASSVEQQINSPLHF. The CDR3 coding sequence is TGTGCCAGCAGTGTTGAACAGCAGATCAATTCACCCCTCCACTTT.

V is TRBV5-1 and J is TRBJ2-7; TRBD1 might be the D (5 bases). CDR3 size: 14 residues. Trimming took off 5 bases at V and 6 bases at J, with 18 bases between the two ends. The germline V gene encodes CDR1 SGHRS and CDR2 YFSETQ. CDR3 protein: CASRPDSDVGEQYF. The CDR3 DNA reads TGCGCCAGCAGACCTGACAGCGACGTCGGCGAGCAGTACTTC.

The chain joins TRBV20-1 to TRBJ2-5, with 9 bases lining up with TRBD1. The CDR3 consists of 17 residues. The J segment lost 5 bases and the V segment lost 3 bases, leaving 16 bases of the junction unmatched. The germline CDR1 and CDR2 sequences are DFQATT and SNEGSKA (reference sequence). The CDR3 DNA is TGCAGTGCTAGTGTGCCCGGGACAGGGTTCTTCGGCGAGACCCAGTACTTC. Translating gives CSASVPGTGFFGETQYF.

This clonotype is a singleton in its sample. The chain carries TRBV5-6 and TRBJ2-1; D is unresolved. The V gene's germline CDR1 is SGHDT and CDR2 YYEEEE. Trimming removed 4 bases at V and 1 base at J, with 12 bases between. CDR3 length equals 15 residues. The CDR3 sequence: CASSEKRRSYNEQFF. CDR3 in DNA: TGTGCCAGCAGCGAAAAAAGGCGGTCCTACAATGAGCAGTTCTTC.

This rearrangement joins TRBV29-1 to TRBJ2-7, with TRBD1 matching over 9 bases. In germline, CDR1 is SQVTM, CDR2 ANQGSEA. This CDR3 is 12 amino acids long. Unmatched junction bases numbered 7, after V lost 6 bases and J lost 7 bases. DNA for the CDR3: TGCAGCGTGGTACAGGGGGCGCGGGAGCAGTACTTC. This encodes CSVVQGAREQYF.

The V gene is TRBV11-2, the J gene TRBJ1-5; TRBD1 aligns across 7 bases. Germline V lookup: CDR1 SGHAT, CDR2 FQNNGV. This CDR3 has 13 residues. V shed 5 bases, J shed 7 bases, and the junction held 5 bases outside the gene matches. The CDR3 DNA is TGTGCCAGCAGCGTACAGGGGATGCAGCCCCAGCATTTT. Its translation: CASSVQGMQPQHF.

The CDR3 is CSASDLAGVNNEQFF. The CDR3 nucleotides are TGCAGTGCCTCAGATCTAGCGGGAGTCAACAATGAGCAGTTCTTC. The J gene is TRBJ2-1, the V gene TRBV20-1, with TRBD2 matching over 10 bases. This CDR3 has 15 amino acids. The J segment lost 5 bases and the V segment lost 6 bases, leaving 10 bases of the junction unmatched. Germline V lookup: CDR1 DFQATT, CDR2 SNEGSKA (reference sequence).

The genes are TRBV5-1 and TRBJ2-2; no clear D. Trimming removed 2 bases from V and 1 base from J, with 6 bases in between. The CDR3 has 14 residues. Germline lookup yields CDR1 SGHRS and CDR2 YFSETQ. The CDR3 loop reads CASSFPVNTGELFF. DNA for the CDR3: TGCGCCAGCAGCTTCCCAGTGAACACCGGGGAGCTGTTTTTT.

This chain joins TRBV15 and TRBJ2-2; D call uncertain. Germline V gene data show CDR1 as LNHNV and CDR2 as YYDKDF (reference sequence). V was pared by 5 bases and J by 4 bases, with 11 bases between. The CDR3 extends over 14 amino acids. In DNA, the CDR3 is TGTGCCACCAGCCCAGACGAAATCACCGGGGAGCTGTTTTTT. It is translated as CATSPDEITGELFF. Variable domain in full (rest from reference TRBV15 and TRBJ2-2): DAMVIQNPRYQVTQFGKPVTLSCSQTLNHNVMYWYQQKSSQAPKLLFHYYDKDFNNEADTPDNFQSRRPNTSFCFLDIRSPGLGDTAMYLCATSPDEITGELFFGEGSRLTVL.

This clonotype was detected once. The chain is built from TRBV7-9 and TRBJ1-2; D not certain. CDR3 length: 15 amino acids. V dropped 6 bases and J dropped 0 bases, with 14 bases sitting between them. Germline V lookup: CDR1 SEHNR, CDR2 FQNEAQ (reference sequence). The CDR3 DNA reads TGTGCCAGCAGGGACTCGTTCGGGGCTAACTATGGCTACACCTTC. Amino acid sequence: CASRDSFGANYGYTF.

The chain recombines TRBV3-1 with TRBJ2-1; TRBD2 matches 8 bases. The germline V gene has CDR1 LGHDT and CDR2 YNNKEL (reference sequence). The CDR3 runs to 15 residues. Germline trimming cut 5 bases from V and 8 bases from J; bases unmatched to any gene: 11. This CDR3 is CASSNSQREIYEQFF. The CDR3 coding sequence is TGTGCCAGCAGCAATTCCCAGCGGGAGATCTATGAGCAGTTCTTC.

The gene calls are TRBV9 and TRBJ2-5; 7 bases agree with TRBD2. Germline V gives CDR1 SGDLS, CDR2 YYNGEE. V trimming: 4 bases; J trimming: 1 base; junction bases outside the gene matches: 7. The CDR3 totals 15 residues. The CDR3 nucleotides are TGTGCCAGCAGCAAAAGCAGCGGGGTCCAAGAGACCCAGTACTTC. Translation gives CASSKSSGVQETQYF. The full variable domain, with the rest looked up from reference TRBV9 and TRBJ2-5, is DSGVTQTPKHLITATGQRVTLRCSPRSGDLSVYWYQQSLDQGLQFLIQYYNGEERAKGNILERFSAQQFPDLHSELNLSSLELGDSALYFCASSKSSGVQETQYFGPGTRLLVL.

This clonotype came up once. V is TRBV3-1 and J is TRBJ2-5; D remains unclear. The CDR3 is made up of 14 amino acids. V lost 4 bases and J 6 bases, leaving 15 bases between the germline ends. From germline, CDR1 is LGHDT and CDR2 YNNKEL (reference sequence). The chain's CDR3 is CASSLETLRKTQYF. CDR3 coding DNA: TGTGCCAGCAGCCTAGAGACACTCCGAAAGACCCAGTACTTC.

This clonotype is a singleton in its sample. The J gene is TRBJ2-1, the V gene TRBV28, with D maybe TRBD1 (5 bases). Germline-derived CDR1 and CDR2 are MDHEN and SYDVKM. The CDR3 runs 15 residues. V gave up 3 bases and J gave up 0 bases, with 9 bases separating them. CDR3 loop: CASSLSGFSYNEQFF. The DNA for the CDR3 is TGTGCCAGCAGTTTGTCAGGGTTCTCCTACAATGAGCAGTTCTTC.